This T cell receptor beta chain was documented in a study of OX40 agonist ivuxolimab in advanced cancers. As for the study more broadly: Ivuxolimab, which targeted the costimulatory receptor OX40 (CD134), was an agonistic, fully human IgG2 monoclonal antibody. In the dose-escalation cohort, roughly 82% of patients were male, and the mean age was 60 years with a range of roughly 23 to 79. Peripheral TCRbeta sequencing aimed to test whether ivuxolimab altered TCR sequence diversity and caused clonal T-cell expansion. Three dose-escalation patients achieved partial responses, one with hepatocellular carcinoma and two with cutaneous melanoma. Prior anti-PD-1, anti-PD-L1 or anti-CTLA-4 therapy was permitted, and checkpoint inhibitors had been received by less than 45% of dose-escalation patients. Of the roughly 50 dose-escalation patients, hepatocellular carcinoma was present in about 19, melanoma in roughly 15, renal cell carcinoma in 9 and head and neck cancer in 9. The monotherapy dose-escalation portion (N = 52 patients) of the phase I ivuxolimab trial is reported in the paper. Intravenous ivuxolimab was administered to patients every 2 weeks at six dose levels: 0.01, 0.1, 0.3, 1.5, 3 and 10 mg/kg. Paper-wide results and their limitations: Low levels of normalized T-cell clonal expansion were also seen in some patients who did not respond. On average, CD8+ T cells showed more expanded clones than CD4+ T cells after ivuxolimab. Which antigens the clonally expanded peripheral T cells were specific for was not determined. At doses of 0.1 to 3.0 mg/kg, clonal expansion of both CD4+ and CD8+ blood T cells was observed from baseline to week 6. In the 0.1-3.0 mg/kg groups, partial responders were among the patients with the lowest normalized peripheral clonal expansion, particularly in CD8+ T cells.

The trial excluded patients who had a history of autoimmune disease or were on systemic immunosuppression. Peripheral blood for TCR sequencing was drawn from every dose cohort at baseline, at cycle 4 day 1 and at cycle 7 day 1. The samples were drawn from a first-in-human, open-label, multicenter phase I dose-escalation trial of ivuxolimab. Adults with locally advanced or metastatic head and neck squamous cell, hepatocellular, melanoma or renal cell carcinoma were enrolled in the trial. CD4+ and CD8+ T cells were sorted separately from peripheral blood before TCR sequencing. Trimming takes 2 bases from V and 0 bases from J, and the germline ends sit 8 bases apart. Taken from the germline V gene (reference sequence), the CDR1 and CDR2 loops are LNHNV and YYDKDF. From its cysteine to its phenylalanine, the CDR3 spans 15 amino acids. The read is trimmed to its CDR3 DNA, 45 bases read in frame from base 1.

In regard to this clone: The target of this receptor is not known. Base qualities are not provided; no much larger clone lies one nucleotide away.

Genomic DNA was isolated from the sorted cells so that the TCRbeta CDR3 region could be sequenced. The immunoSEQ Assay was used to sequence the TCRbeta CDR3 regions. The source is immuneACCESS, and TCRdb retained only in-frame sequences with V and J called. Part of the clones is not carried over; for the studies checked, unresolved V genes explain less than half of this, and the remainder is unexplained. The sample table records about 60,000 clones; 85% of these occur just once. 4% of the sample is in the top ten clones. Sample: CD4+ or CD8+ T cells sorted from blood, taken in a trial of the OX40 agonist ivuxolimab. The clonotype comes from an adult with an advanced solid tumor such as melanoma, head and neck, liver or kidney cancer. The rearrangement joined TRBV15 to TRBJ2-1, with the D segment identity uncertain. Here the CDR3 is given as CATSRTLPSYNEQFF. The sequenced DNA is TGTGCCACCAGCAGAACCCTTCCCTCCTACAATGAGCAGTTCTTC. The entire variable domain, with the stretches around the CDR3 drawn from the reference TRBV15 and TRBJ2-1 proteins, is DAMVIQNPRYQVTQFGKPVTLSCSQTLNHNVMYWYQQKSSQAPKLLFHYYDKDFNNEADTPDNFQSRRPNTSFCFLDIRSPGLGDTAMYLCATSRTLPSYNEQFFGPGTRLTVL.